The clone carrying this T cell receptor (beta chain) was detected ten times or more. As yet, its antigen is unknown. This sample is drawn from a study of T cells after yellow fever vaccination. The TCR cDNA carried a universal primer site and UMIs from 5'RACE template switching. TCRdb used MiXCR to reprocess the 5' RACE reads, holding one entry per CDR3 protein. The data hold fewer than 450,000 distinct CDR3 sequences, with 3.5% to 4.5% observed a single time. Whole-study findings and limits: The study found a weaker secondary response that peaked faster, day 5 versus 15. Clones from primary vaccination mostly reappeared after the booster (roughly 95% CD4, under 90% CD8). Only a small proportion of the clonotypes turned up in both the CD4 and the CD8 compartments, likely arising from convergent recombination.

The receptor's source is a man younger than 35 who received the YFV17D yellow fever vaccine. The sample consisted of PBMCs, taken 5 days after the yellow fever booster vaccination.

The CDR3 nucleotides are TGTGCCAGCAGCGTCGAACTGACGGGGACCGGGGAGCTGTTTTTT. Protein: CASSVELTGTGELFF. The chain carries TRBV9 and TRBJ2-2; D may be TRBD2 (5 bases). This CDR3 region has 15 residues. V was shortened by 2 bases and J by 5 bases, with 13 bases between the two germline ends. Germline CDR1 SGDLS, CDR2 YYNGEE.